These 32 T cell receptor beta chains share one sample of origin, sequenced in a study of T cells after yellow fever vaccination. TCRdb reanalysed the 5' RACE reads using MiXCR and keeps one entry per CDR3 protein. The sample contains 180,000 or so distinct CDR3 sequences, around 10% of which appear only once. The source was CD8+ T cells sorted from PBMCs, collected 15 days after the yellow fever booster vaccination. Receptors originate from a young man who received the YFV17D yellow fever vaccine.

The CDR3 DNA sequence: TGTGCCAGCAGGCAACAGGGTGGCACTGAAGCTTTCTTT. It yields the protein CASRQQGGTEAFF. The chain links TRBV7-3 to TRBJ1-1, with D maybe TRBD1 (6 bases). From germline, CDR1 is SGHTA and CDR2 FQGTGA. V gave up 6 bases and J gave up 4 bases, with 12 bases separating them. The CDR3 runs 13 residues.

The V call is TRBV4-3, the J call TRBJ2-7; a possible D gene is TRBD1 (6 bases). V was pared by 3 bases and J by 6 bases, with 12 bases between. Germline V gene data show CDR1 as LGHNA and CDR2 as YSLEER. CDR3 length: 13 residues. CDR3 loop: CASSQGHLGEQYF. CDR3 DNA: TGCGCCAGCAGCCAGGGACACCTTGGCGAGCAGTACTTC.

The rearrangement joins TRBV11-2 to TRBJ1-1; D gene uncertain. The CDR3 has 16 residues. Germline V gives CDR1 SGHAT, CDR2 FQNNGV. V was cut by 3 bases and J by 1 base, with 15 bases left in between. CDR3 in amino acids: CASSFSMALGNTEAFF. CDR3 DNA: TGTGCCAGCAGCTTTTCTATGGCGCTCGGGAACACTGAAGCTTTCTTT.

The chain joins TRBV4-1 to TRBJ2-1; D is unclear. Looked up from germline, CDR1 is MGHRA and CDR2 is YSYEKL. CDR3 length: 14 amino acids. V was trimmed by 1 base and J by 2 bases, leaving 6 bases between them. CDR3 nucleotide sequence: TGCGCCAGCAGCCAAGTAACACCCTACAATGAGCAGTTCTTC. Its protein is CASSQVTPYNEQFF.

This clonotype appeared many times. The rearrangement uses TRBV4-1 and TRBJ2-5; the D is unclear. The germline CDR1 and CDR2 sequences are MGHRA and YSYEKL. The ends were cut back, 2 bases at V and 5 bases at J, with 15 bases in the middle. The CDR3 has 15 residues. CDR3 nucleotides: TGCGCCAGCAGCCAAACTAACCCACCCTGGGAGACCCAGTACTTC. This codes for CASSQTNPPWETQYF.

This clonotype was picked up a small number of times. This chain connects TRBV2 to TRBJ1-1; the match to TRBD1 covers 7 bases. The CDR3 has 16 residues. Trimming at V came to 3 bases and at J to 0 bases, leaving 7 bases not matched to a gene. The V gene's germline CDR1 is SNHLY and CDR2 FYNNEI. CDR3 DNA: TGTGCCAGCAGTGAGGGGGACAGTTCGATGAACACTGAAGCTTTCTTT. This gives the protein CASSEGDSSMNTEAFF.

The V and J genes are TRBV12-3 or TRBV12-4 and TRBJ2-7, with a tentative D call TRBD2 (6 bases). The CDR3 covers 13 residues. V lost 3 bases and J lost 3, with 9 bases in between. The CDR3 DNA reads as TGTGCCAGCAGTTTTTTGCGGGACTACGAGCAGTACTTC. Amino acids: CASSFLRDYEQYF.

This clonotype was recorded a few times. Here the CDR3 reads CASSRGGSPLHF. CDR3 nucleotides: TGTGCCAGCAGTCGGGGAGGTTCACCCCTCCACTTT. This chain connects TRBV27 to TRBJ1-6; D is unresolved. Germline CDR1 is MNHEY and CDR2 is SMNVEV (reference sequence). V lost 5 bases to trimming and J lost 9 bases, with 8 bases between them. This CDR3 region has 12 residues.

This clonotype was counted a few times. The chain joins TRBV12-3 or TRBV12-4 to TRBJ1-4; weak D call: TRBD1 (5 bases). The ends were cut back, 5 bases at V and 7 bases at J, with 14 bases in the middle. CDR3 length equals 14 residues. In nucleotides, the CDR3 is TGTGCCAGCAGTCACCAGGGTGGAGGTGAAAAACTGTTTTTT. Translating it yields CASSHQGGGEKLFF.

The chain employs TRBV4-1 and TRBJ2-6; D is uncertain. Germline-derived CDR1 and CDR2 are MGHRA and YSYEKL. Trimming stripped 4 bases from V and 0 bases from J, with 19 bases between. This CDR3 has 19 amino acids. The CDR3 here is CASSRLDQALYSGANVLTF. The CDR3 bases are TGCGCCAGCAGCCGGCTGGATCAGGCCCTCTACTCTGGGGCCAACGTCCTGACTTTC.

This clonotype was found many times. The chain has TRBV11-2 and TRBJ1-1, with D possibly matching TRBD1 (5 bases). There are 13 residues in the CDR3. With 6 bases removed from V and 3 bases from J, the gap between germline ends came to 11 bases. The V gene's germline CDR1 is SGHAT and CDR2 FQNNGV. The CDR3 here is CASSPTVDTEAFF. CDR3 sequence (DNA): TGTGCCAGCAGTCCGACAGTTGACACTGAAGCTTTCTTT.

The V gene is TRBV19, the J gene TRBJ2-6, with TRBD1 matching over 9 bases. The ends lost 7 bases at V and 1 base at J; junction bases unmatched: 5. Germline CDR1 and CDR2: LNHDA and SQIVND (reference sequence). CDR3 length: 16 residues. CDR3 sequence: CASKGQGRSGANVLTF. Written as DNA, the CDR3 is TGTGCCAGTAAGGGACAGGGAAGATCTGGGGCCAACGTCCTGACTTTC.

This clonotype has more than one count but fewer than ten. CDR3 amino acids: CASSYGVDSPLHF. Written as DNA, the CDR3 is TGTGCCAGCAGTTACGGGGTGGATTCACCCCTCCACTTT. The V and J genes are TRBV27 and TRBJ1-6; D ambiguous. Trimming stripped 4 bases from V and 8 bases from J, with 9 bases between. CDR1 MNHEY and CDR2 SMNVEV come from the germline V gene (reference sequence). The CDR3 has 13 amino acids.

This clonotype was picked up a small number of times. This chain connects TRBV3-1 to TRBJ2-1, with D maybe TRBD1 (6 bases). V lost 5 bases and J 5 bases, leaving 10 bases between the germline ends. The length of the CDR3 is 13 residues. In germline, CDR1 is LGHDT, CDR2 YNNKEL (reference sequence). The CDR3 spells CASSTRQDNEQFF. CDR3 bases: TGTGCCAGCAGCACCCGACAGGACAATGAGCAGTTCTTC.

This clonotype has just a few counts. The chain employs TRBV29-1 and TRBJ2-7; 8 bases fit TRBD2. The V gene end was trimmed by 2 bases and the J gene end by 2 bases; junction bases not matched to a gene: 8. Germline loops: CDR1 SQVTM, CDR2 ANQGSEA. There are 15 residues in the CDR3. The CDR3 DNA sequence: TGCAGCGTTGAATTCCGAGCGGGGGACCCCTACGAGCAGTACTTC. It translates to CSVEFRAGDPYEQYF.

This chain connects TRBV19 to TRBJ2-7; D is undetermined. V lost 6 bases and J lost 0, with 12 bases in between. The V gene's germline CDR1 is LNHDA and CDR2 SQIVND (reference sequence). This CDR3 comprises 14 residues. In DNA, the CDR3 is TGTGCCAGTAGCCCGAACCCGGGCTCCTACGAGCAGTACGTC. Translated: CASSPNPGSYEQYV.

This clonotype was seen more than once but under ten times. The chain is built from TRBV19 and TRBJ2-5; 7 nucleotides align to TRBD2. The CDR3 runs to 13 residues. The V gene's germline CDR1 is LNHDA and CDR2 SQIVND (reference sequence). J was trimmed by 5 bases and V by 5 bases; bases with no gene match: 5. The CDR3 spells CASSGYSGETQYF. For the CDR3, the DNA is TGTGCCAGTAGTGGGTATAGCGGGGAGACCCAGTACTTC.

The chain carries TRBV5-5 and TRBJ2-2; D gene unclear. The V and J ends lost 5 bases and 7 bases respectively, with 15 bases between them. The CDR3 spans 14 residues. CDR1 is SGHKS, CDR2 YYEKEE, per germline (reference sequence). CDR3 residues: CASSYPEGRGELFF. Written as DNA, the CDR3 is TGTGCCAGCAGTTATCCGGAAGGACGCGGGGAGCTGTTTTTT.

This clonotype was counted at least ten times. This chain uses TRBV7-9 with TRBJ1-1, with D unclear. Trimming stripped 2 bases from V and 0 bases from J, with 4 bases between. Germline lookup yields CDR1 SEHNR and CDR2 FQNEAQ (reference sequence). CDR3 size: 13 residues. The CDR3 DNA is TGTGCCAGCAGCTTACCCTTGAACACTGAAGCTTTCTTT. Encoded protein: CASSLPLNTEAFF.

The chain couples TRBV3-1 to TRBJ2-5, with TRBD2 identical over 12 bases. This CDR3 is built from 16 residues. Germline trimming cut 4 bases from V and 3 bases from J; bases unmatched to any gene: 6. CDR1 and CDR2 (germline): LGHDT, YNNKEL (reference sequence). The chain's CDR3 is CASSLRASGGEETQYF. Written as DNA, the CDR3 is TGTGCCAGCAGCCTGCGGGCTAGCGGGGGGGAAGAGACCCAGTACTTC.

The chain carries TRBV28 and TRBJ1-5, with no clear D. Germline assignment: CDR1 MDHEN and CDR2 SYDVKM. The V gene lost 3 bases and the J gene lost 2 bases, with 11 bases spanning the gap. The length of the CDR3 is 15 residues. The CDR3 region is CASSFYGVGNQPQHF. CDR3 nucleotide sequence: TGTGCCAGCAGTTTTTACGGGGTAGGCAATCAGCCCCAGCATTTT.

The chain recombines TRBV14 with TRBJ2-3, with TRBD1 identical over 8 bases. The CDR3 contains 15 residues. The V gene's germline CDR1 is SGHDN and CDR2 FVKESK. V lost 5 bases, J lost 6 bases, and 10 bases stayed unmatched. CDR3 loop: CASSDRTGPADTQYF. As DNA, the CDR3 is TGTGCCAGCAGCGATAGGACAGGGCCCGCGGATACGCAGTATTTT.

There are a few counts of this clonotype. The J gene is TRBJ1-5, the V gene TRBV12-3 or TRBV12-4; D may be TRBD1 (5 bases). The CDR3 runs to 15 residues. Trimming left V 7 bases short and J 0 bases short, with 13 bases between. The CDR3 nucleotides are TGTGCCAGCAACATGGGGCAGCTTAGCAATCAGCCCCAGCATTTT. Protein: CASNMGQLSNQPQHF.

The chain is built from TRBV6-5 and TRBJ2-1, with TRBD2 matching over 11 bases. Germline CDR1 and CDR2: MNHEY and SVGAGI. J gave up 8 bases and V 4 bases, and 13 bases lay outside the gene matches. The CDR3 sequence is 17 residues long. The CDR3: CASSSPQLAGDLDEQFF. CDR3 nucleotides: TGTGCCAGCAGTTCCCCCCAACTAGCGGGGGACCTCGATGAGCAGTTCTTC.

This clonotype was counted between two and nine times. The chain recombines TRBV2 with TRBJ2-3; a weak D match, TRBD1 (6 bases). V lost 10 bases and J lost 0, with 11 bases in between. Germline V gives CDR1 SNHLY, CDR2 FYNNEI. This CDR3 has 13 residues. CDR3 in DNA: TGTGCCACCCCTGGGGGCAGCACAGATACGCAGTATTTT. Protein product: CATPGGSTDTQYF.

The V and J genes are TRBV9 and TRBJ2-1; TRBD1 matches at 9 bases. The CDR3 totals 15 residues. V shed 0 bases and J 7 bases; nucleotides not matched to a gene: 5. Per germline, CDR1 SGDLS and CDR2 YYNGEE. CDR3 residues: CASSVGPGTGNEQFF. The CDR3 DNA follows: TGTGCCAGCAGCGTAGGTCCCGGGACAGGGAATGAGCAGTTCTTC.

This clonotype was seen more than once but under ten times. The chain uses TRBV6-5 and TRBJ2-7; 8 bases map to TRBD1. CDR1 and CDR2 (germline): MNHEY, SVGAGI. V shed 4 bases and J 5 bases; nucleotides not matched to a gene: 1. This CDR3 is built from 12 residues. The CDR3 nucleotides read TGTGCCAGCAGTTGGACAGGGAACGAGCAGTACTTC. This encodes CASSWTGNEQYF.

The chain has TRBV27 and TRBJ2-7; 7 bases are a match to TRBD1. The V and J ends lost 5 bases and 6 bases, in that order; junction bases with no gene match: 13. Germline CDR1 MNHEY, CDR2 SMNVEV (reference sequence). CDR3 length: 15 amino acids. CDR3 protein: CASSPIAAGGGEQYF. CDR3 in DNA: TGTGCCAGCAGTCCCATCGCGGCAGGGGGTGGCGAGCAGTACTTC.

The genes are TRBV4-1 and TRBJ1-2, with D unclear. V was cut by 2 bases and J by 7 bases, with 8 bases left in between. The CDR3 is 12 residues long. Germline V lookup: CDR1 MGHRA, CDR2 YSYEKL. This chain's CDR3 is CASSQFGSGYTF. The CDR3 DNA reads TGCGCCAGCAGCCAATTTGGCAGTGGCTACACCTTC.

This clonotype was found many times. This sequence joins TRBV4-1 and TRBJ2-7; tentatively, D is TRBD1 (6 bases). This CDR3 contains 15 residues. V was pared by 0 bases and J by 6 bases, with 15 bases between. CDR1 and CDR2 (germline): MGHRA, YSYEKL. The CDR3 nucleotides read TGCGCCAGCAGCCAAGACCAGGGGATAGTATTCGAGCAGTACGTC. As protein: CASSQDQGIVFEQYV.

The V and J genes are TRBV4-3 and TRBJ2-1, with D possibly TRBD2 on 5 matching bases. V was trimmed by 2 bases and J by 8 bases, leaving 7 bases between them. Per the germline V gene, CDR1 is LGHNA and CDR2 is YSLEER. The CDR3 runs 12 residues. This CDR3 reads CASSQFGDEQFF. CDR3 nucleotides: TGCGCCAGCAGCCAATTCGGGGATGAGCAGTTCTTC.

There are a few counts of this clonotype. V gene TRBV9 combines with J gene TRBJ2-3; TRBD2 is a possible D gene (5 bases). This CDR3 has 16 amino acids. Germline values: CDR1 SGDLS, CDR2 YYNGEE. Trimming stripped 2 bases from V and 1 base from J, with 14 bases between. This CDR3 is CASSVYRGVGTDTQYF. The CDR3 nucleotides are TGTGCCAGCAGCGTCTATCGGGGAGTAGGCACAGATACGCAGTATTTT.